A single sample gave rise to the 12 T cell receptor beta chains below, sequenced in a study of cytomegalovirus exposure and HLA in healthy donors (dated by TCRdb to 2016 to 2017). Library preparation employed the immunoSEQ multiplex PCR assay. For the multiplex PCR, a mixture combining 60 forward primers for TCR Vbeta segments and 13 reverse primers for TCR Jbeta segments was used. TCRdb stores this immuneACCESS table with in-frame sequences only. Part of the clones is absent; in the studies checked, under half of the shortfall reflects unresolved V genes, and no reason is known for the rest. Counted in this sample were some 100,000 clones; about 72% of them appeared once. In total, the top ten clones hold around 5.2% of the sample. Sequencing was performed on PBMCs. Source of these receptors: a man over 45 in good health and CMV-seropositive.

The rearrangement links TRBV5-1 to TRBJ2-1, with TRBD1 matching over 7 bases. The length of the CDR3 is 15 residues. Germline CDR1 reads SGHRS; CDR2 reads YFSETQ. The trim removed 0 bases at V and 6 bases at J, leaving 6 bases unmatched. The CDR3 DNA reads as TGCGCCAGCAGCTTGGCGGGACAGACACTCAATGAGCAGTTCTTC. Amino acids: CASSLAGQTLNEQFF. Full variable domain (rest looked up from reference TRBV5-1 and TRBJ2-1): KAGVTQTPRYLIKTRGQQVTLSCSPISGHRSVSWYQQTPGQGLQFLFEYFSETQRNKGNFPGRFSGRQFSNSRSEMNVSTLELGDSALYLCASSLAGQTLNEQFFGPGTRLTVL.

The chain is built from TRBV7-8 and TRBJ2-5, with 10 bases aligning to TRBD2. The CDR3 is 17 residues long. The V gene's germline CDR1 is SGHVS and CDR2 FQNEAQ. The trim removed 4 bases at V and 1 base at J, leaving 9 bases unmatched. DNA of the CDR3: TGTGCCAGCAGCTCAGGACTAGCGGTTCTCCCCCAAGAGACCCAGTACTTC. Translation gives CASSSGLAVLPQETQYF.

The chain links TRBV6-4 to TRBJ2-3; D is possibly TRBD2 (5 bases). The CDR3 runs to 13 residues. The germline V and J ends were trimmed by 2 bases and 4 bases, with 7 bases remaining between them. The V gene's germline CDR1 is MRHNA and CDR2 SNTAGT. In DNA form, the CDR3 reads TGTGCCAGCAGTGACATGAGGGCAGATACGCAGTATTTT. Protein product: CASSDMRADTQYF.

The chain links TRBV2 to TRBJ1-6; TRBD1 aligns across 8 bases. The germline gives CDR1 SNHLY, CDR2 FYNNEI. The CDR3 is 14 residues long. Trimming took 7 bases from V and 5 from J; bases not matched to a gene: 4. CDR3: CASTKQGDNSPLHF. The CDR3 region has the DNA TGTGCCAGCACCAAACAGGGGGATAATTCACCCCTCCACTTT.

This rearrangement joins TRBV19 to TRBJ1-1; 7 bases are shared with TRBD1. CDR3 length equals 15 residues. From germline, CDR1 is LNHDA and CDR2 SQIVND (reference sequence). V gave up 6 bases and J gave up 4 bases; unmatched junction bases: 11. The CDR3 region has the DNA TGTGCCAGTAGACAGGGGCCACTACTGGGCACTGAAGCTTTCTTT. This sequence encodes CASRQGPLLGTEAFF. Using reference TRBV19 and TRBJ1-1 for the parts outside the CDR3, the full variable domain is DGGITQSPKYLFRKEGQNVTLSCEQNLNHDAMYWYRQDPGQGLRLIYYSQIVNDFQKGDIAEGYSVSREKKESFPLTVTSAQKNPTAFYLCASRQGPLLGTEAFFGQGTRLTVV.

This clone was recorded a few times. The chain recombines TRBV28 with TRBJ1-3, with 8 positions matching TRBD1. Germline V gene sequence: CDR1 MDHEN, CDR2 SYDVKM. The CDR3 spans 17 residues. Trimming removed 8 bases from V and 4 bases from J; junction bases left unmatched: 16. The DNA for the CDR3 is TGTGCCAGCCTTGACAGGGGTAAGGTATTTCTGGGAAACACCATATATTTT. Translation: CASLDRGKVFLGNTIYF.

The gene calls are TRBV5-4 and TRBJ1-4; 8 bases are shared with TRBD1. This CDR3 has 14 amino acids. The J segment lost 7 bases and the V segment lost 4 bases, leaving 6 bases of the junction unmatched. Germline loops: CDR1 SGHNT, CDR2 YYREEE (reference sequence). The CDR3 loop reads CASSEGQDFEKLFF. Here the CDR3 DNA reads TGTGCCAGCAGCGAGGGACAGGACTTTGAAAAACTGTTTTTT.

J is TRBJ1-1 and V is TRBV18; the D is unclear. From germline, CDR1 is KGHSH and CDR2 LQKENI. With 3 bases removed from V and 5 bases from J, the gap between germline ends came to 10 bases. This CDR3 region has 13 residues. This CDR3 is CASSPSRLTEAFF. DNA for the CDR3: TGTGCCAGCTCACCGTCCAGGTTGACTGAAGCTTTCTTT.

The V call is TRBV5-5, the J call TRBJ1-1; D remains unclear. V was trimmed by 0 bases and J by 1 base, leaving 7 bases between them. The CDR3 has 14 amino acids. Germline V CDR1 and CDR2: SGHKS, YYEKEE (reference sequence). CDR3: CASSLGWANTEAFF. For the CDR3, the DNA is TGTGCCAGCAGCTTGGGGTGGGCGAACACTGAAGCTTTCTTT.

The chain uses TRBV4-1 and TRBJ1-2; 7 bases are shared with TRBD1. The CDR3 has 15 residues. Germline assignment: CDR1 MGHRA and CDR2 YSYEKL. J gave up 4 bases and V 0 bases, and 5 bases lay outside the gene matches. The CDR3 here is CASSQDRDSPYGYTF. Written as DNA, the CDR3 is TGCGCCAGCAGCCAAGATCGGGACAGCCCCTATGGCTACACCTTC.

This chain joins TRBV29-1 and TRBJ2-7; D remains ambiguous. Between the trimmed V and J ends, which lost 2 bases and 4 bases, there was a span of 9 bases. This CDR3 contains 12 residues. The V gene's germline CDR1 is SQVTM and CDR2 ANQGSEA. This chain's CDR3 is CSVEMRQYEQYF. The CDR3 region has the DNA TGCAGCGTTGAAATGCGACAATACGAGCAGTACTTC.

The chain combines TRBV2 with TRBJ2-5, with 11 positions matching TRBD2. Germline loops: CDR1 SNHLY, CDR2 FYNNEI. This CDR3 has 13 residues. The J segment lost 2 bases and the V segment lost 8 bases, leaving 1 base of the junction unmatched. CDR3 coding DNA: TGTGCCAGCGGGACTAGCGGTCAAGAGACCCAGTACTTC. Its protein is CASGTSGQETQYF. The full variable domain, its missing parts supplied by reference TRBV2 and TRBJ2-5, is EPEVTQTPSHQVTQMGQEVILRCVPISNHLYFYWYRQILGQKVEFLVSFYNNEISEKSEIFDDQFSVERPDGSNFTLKIRSTKLEDSAMYFCASGTSGQETQYFGPGTRLLVL.